These 10 T cell receptor beta chains share one sample of origin, sequenced in a study of T cell responses to AZD1222 COVID-19 vaccine. TCRdb's table, derived via immunoSEQ multiplex PCR, lists solely in-frame clones and lacks some. The table lists more than 250,000 clones, more than 80% of them singletons. Specimen: peripheral blood, collected on day 0 of AZD1222 vaccination. Source of these receptors: an adult in good health.

The chain is built from TRBV4-3 and TRBJ1-2, with D maybe TRBD1 (5 bases). V lost 1 base to trimming and J lost 5 bases, with 11 bases between them. Germline assignment: CDR1 LGHNA and CDR2 YSLEER. The CDR3 is 14 amino acids. CDR3 region: CASSQAGLQYGYTF. The CDR3 coding sequence is TGCGCCAGCAGCCAAGCAGGGTTACAGTATGGCTACACCTTC.

This clone was picked up one time. The gene calls are TRBV18 and TRBJ1-1; D is perhaps TRBD1 (5 bases). The V end was cut by 3 bases, the J end by 0 bases, with 14 bases between. Germline CDR1 KGHSH, CDR2 LQKENI. The CDR3 is made up of 16 amino acids. The CDR3 coding sequence is TGTGCCAGCTCACCCAACCTTGGGGGAATGAACACTGAAGCTTTCTTT. Its translation is CASSPNLGGMNTEAFF.

The gene calls are TRBV4-1 and TRBJ2-7; tentative D call: TRBD1 (6 bases). Germline V lookup: CDR1 MGHRA, CDR2 YSYEKL. Trimming took 0 bases from V and 0 from J, leaving 9 bases between them. CDR3 length: 15 residues. CDR3 in amino acids: CASSQEYRVSYEQYF. The DNA for the CDR3 is TGCGCCAGCAGCCAAGAGTACAGGGTCTCCTACGAGCAGTACTTC.

This sequence joins TRBV5-1 and TRBJ1-5; TRBD1 matches at 9 bases. The CDR3 has 14 amino acids. The V gene end was trimmed by 4 bases and the J gene end by 6 bases; junction bases not matched to a gene: 5. Germline V lookup: CDR1 SGHRS, CDR2 YFSETQ. The DNA for the CDR3 is TGCGCCAGCAGCATCGGGACAGGGCTTCAGCCCCAGCATTTT. It codes for CASSIGTGLQPQHF. Filled out from reference TRBV5-1 and TRBJ1-5, the complete variable domain reads KAGVTQTPRYLIKTRGQQVTLSCSPISGHRSVSWYQQTPGQGLQFLFEYFSETQRNKGNFPGRFSGRQFSNSRSEMNVSTLELGDSALYLCASSIGTGLQPQHFGDGTRLSIL.

CDR3 amino acids: CASSPGTEAEAFF. The CDR3 DNA sequence: TGTGCCAGCTCTCCCGGGACAGAGGCGGAAGCTTTCTTT. The J gene is TRBJ1-1, the V gene TRBV18, with 7 bases that match TRBD1. Losses at the gene ends were 6 bases for V and 8 bases for J; bases not matched to a gene: 9. Germline V gene data show CDR1 as KGHSH and CDR2 as LQKENI. This CDR3 has 13 residues. The variable domain in full, with the rest retrieved from reference TRBV18 and TRBJ1-1, is NAGVMQNPRHLVRRRGQEARLRCSPMKGHSHVYWYRQLPEEGLKFMVYLQKENIIDESGMPKERFSAEFPKEGPSILRIQQVVRGDSAAYFCASSPGTEAEAFFGQGTRLTVV.

The chain joins TRBV19 to TRBJ1-1; D unresolved. The germline CDR1 and CDR2 sequences are LNHDA and SQIVND (reference sequence). Trimming took off 8 bases at V and 1 base at J, with 8 bases between the two ends. The CDR3 length is 12 residues. The CDR3 spells CASLKRNTEAFF. CDR3 DNA: TGTGCCAGTCTGAAGCGGAACACTGAAGCTTTCTTT.

There are a few counts of this clone. The V and J genes are TRBV12-2 and TRBJ2-7; no check of the table's D call, TRBD1, against the DNA was made. TRBV12-2 is listed as a pseudogene. The CDR3 sequence is 13 residues long. In DNA, the CDR3 is TGTGCAAGTCGCTTGGGACAGGGTTACGAGCAGTACTTC. It encodes CASRLGQGYEQYF.

CDR3 region: CASSPRRGNTGELFF. The CDR3 nucleotides are TGTGCCAGCAGCCCTCGACGCGGGAACACCGGGGAGCTGTTTTTT. The chain is built from TRBV7-6 and TRBJ2-2; D is undetermined. Looked up from germline, CDR1 is SGHVS and CDR2 is FNYEAQ. The CDR3 is made up of 15 amino acids. Trimming shortened V by 5 bases and J by 1 base, and 11 bases separated the two germline ends.

J is TRBJ2-1 and V is TRBV4-2; 7 bases agree with TRBD2. Germline CDR1 is LGHNA and CDR2 is YNFKEQ. V shed 4 bases and J 5 bases; nucleotides not matched to a gene: 5. The CDR3 loop spans 14 amino acids. The CDR3: CASSPRTRDNEQFF. The CDR3 DNA follows: TGTGCCAGCAGCCCCCGGACTAGGGACAATGAGCAGTTCTTC.

V and J are TRBV5-1 and TRBJ2-7, with D possibly matching TRBD2 (5 bases). The germline V gene has CDR1 SGHRS and CDR2 YFSETQ. Trimming shortened V by 0 bases and J by 7 bases, and 17 bases separated the two germline ends. The CDR3 loop spans 15 amino acids. The CDR3 spells CASSLGKPGSGEQYF. The CDR3 DNA reads as TGCGCCAGCAGCTTGGGTAAGCCGGGTTCGGGAGAGCAGTACTTC.